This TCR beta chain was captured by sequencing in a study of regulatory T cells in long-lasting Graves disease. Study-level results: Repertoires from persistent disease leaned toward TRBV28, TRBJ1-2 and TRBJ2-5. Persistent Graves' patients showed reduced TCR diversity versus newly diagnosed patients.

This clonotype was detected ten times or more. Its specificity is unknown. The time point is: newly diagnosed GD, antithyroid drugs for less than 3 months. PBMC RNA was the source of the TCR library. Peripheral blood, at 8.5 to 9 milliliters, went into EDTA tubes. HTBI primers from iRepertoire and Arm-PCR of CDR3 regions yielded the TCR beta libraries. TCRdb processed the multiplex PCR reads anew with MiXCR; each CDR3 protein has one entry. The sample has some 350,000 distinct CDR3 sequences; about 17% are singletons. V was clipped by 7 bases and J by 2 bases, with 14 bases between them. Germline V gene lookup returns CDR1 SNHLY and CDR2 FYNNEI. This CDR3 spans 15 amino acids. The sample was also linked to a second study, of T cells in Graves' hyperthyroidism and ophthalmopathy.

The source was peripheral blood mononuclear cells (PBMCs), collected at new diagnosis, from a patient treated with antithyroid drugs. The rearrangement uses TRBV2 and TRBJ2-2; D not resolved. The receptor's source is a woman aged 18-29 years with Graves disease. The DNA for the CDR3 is TGTGCCAGCAACGGACCCGTACTAAACACCGGGGAGCTGTTTTTT. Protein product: CASNGPVLNTGELFF.